The subject of this entry is one TCR beta chain. Its target is unknown. The entry originates in a study of T cell responses to AZD1222 COVID-19 vaccine. Here immunoSEQ multiplex PCR was the method, and the copy in TCRdb shows in-frame clones only, minus some. The sample has over 100,000 clones; roughly 93% are singletons. Study-level points and caveats: Most donors were white British, females outnumbered males, and clonal diversity was possibly underestimated. Repertoire sampling occurred only after the peak T cell response. Baseline seropositivity characterized only six AZD1222 recipients. The CD4 TCRs associated with vaccination extended across spike and predominated at 160-218 and 743-854.

The input for sequencing was peripheral blood, taken on day 0 of AZD1222 vaccination. The sequence came from an adult in good health.

CDR3 bases: TGTGCCAGCAGCCTGGGTGGAGATCTAATTAAAACTGAAGCTTTCTTT. Amino acids: CASSLGGDLIKTEAFF. This chain connects TRBV7-6 to TRBJ1-1, with no clear D. Germline V gene lookup returns CDR1 SGHVS and CDR2 FNYEAQ. This CDR3 has 16 amino acids. V was shortened by 5 bases and J by 5 bases, with 21 bases between the two germline ends.